Listed here are 7 T cell receptor beta chains from one sample, sequenced in a study of cytomegalovirus exposure and HLA in healthy donors. Both 60 Vbeta primers and 13 Jbeta primers went into the PCR. Sequenced by immunoSEQ multiplex PCR; TCRdb stores in-frame clones only, minus some. Here the sample spans over 200,000 clones, roughly 84% being singletons. The sequenced material came from PBMCs. Source of these receptors: a human donor in good health.

This chain connects TRBV18 to TRBJ2-3, with TRBD1 identical over 8 bases. The CDR3 has 15 residues. The germline CDR1 and CDR2 sequences are KGHSH and LQKENI. J was trimmed by 0 bases and V by 5 bases; bases with no gene match: 4. DNA of the CDR3: TGTGCCAGCTCAACTAGGGACAGGAGCACAGATACGCAGTATTTT. It is translated as CASSTRDRSTDTQYF. Full variable domain (remainder filled in from reference TRBV18 and TRBJ2-3): NAGVMQNPRHLVRRRGQEARLRCSPMKGHSHVYWYRQLPEEGLKFMVYLQKENIIDESGMPKERFSAEFPKEGPSILRIQQVVRGDSAAYFCASSTRDRSTDTQYFGPGTRLTVL.

This chain uses TRBV5-1 with TRBJ2-1, with a possible D match to TRBD2 (5 bases). The length of the CDR3 is 13 residues. Germline V CDR1 and CDR2: SGHRS, YFSETQ. V lost 0 bases and J lost 5, with 6 bases in between. DNA for the CDR3: TGCGCCAGCAGCTTGGGACTAAACAATGAGCAGTTCTTC. Translated, it gives CASSLGLNNEQFF.

This clone appeared a few times. The rearrangement links TRBV6-5 to TRBJ2-7; 9 bases align to TRBD1. Per the germline V gene, CDR1 is MNHEY and CDR2 is SVGAGI. The junction had 10 bases not matched to a gene; V was cut back by 8 bases and J by 5 bases. The CDR3 extends over 14 amino acids. For the CDR3, the DNA is TGTGCCAGCGATTCCGGGACAGGGAGGAACGAGCAGTACTTC. The encoded protein is CASDSGTGRNEQYF.

The genes are TRBV7-8 and TRBJ1-2; D possibly corresponds to TRBD1 (5 bases). The V gene lost 5 bases and the J gene lost 6 bases, with 13 bases spanning the gap. CDR3 length: 13 residues. The germline CDR1 and CDR2 sequences are SGHVS and FQNEAQ. CDR3 DNA sequence: TGTGCCAGCAGCCGCGTGGGGGGGAATGGCTACACCTTC. This gives the protein CASSRVGGNGYTF.

The V call is TRBV2, the J call TRBJ1-4; TRBD1 agrees at 8 bases. The trim removed 7 bases at V and 14 bases at J, leaving 6 bases unmatched. The germline V gene encodes CDR1 SNHLY and CDR2 FYNNEI. This CDR3 comprises 11 residues. CDR3 residues: CASTVDRGLFF. The CDR3 nucleotides read TGTGCCAGCACTGTAGACAGGGGCCTGTTTTTT. The full variable domain, in which reference TRBV2 and TRBJ1-4 provide the parts outside the CDR3, is EPEVTQTPSHQVTQMGQEVILRCVPISNHLYFYWYRQILGQKVEFLVSFYNNEISEKSEIFDDQFSVERPDGSNFTLKIRSTKLEDSAMYFCASTVDRGLFFGSGTQLSVL.

This clone was found a few times. The chain is built from TRBV19 and TRBJ1-1; TRBD1 aligns across 8 bases. V lost 7 bases to trimming and J lost 3 bases; unmatched junction nucleotides: 7. There are 14 residues in the CDR3. Germline V CDR1 and CDR2: LNHDA, SQIVND (reference sequence). The CDR3 reads CASTLTGGYTEAFF. DNA of the CDR3: TGTGCCAGTACCCTAACAGGGGGGTACACTGAAGCTTTCTTT.

Only a few counts were recorded for this clone. The rearrangement links TRBV7-6 to TRBJ2-2; 8 bases are a match to TRBD2. The J segment lost 6 bases and the V segment lost 1 base, leaving 7 bases of the junction unmatched. Germline lookup yields CDR1 SGHVS and CDR2 FNYEAQ. The CDR3 is 16 residues long. The DNA of the CDR3 is TGTGCCAGCAGCTTAGTCGAAGCGGGAGCTGCCGGGGAGCTGTTTTTT. Protein sequence: CASSLVEAGAAGELFF.